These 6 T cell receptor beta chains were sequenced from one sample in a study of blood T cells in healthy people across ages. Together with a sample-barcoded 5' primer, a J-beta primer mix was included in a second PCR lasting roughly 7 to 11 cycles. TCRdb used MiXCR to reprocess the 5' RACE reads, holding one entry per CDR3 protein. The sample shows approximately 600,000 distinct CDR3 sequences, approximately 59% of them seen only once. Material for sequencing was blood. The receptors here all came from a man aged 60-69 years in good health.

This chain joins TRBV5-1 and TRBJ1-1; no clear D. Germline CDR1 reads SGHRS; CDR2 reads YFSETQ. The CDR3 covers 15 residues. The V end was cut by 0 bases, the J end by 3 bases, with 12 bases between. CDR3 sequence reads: CASSLEGLGYTEAFF. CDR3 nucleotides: TGCGCCAGCAGCTTGGAAGGTCTGGGATACACTGAAGCTTTCTTT.

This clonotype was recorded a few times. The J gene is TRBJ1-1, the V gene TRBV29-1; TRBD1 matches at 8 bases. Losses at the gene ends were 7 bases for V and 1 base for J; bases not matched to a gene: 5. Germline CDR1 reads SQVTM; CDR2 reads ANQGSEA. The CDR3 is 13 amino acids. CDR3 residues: CSAGTGGNTEAFF. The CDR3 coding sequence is TGCAGCGCAGGAACAGGGGGGAACACTGAAGCTTTCTTT.

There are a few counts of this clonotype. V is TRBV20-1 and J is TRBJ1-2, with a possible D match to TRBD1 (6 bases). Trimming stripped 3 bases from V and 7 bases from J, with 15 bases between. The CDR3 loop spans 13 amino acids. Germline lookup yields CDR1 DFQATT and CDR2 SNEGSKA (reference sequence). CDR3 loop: CSARDAGEGGYTF. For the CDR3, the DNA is TGCAGTGCTAGGGACGCAGGGGAGGGTGGCTACACCTTC.

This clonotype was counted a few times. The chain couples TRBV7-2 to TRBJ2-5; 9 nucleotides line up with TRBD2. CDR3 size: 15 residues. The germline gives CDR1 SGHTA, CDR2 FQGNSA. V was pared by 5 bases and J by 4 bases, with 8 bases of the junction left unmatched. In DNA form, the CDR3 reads TGTGCCAGCAGCCCCCAGACTAGCGGAGGAGAGACCCAGTACTTC. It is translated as CASSPQTSGGETQYF.

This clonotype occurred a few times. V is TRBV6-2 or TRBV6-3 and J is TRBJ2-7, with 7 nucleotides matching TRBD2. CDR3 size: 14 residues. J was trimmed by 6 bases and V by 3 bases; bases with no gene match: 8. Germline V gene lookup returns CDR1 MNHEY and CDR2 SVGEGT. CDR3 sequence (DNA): TGTGCCAGCAGTTATCGGGGGGTCCCATCCGAGCAGTACTTC. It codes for CASSYRGVPSEQYF.

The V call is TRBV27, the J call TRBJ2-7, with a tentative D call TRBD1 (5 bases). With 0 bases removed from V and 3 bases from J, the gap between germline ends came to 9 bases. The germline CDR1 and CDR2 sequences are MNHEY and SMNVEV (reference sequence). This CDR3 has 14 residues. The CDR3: CASSLSARVYEQYF. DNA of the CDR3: TGTGCCAGCAGTTTATCAGCCAGGGTCTACGAGCAGTACTTC.